These T cell receptor beta chains were read from a single sample in a study of T cells in Graves' hyperthyroidism and ophthalmopathy. TCRdb called the multiplex PCR reads again in MiXCR, with one record for every CDR3 protein. The sample has under 250,000 distinct CDR3 sequences, approximately 23% seen once. The sequenced sample consisted of blood. The receptors were sampled from a woman aged 40 to 50 with Graves' ophthalmopathy. The CDR3 runs from the conserved cysteine through the conserved F or W. Each record gives: clone size, D gene, J gene, V gene, CDR3 protein, CDR3 DNA. D genes are given only for firm matches. Clone size appears in some rows only: once, few, many, or a class for an expanded clone.

abundance: many
d_gene: -
j_gene: TRBJ2-7
v_gene: TRBV30
CDR3aa: CAWSETYEQYF
CDR3nt: TGTGCCTGGAGCGAGACCTACGAGCAGTACTTC

abundance: many
d_gene: TRBD1
j_gene: TRBJ2-2
v_gene: TRBV4-2
CDR3aa: CASSQETGAARRELFF
CDR3nt: TGTGCCAGCAGCCAAGAAACAGGGGCCGCTAGACGGGAGCTGTTTTTT

abundance: -
d_gene: TRBD1
j_gene: TRBJ2-7
v_gene: TRBV10-3
CDR3aa: CAITSGGVYEQYF
CDR3nt: TGTGCCATCACCTCAGGGGGCGTCTACGAGCAGTACTTC

abundance: few
d_gene: TRBD2
j_gene: TRBJ2-7
v_gene: TRBV12-3/TRBV12-4
CDR3aa: CASSLAGGPVDEQYF
CDR3nt: TGTGCCAGCAGTTTAGCGGGAGGGCCAGTGGACGAGCAGTACTTC

abundance: many
d_gene: -
j_gene: TRBJ1-1
v_gene: TRBV29-1
CDR3aa: CSVEDTKGRFNTEAFF
CDR3nt: TGCAGCGTTGAAGATACCAAGGGCCGTTTTAACACTGAAGCTTTCTTT

abundance: many
d_gene: -
j_gene: TRBJ2-5
v_gene: TRBV13
CDR3aa: CASSRIDVVETQYF
CDR3nt: TGTGCCAGCAGCCGAATTGACGTAGTCGAGACCCAGTACTTC

abundance: -
d_gene: TRBD2
j_gene: TRBJ2-2
v_gene: TRBV12-3/TRBV12-4
CDR3aa: CASSSGTTTGELFF
CDR3nt: TGTGCCAGCAGTTCCGGGACTACCACCGGGGAGCTGTTTTTT

abundance: many
d_gene: -
j_gene: TRBJ2-2
v_gene: TRBV2
CDR3aa: CASTGRVNTGELFF
CDR3nt: TGTGCCAGCACGGGCAGGGTGAACACCGGGGAGCTGTTTTTT

abundance: many
d_gene: -
j_gene: TRBJ2-7
v_gene: TRBV10-1
CDR3aa: CASSGSRDFGDEQYF
CDR3nt: TGCGCCAGCAGTGGGTCCCGGGACTTCGGGGACGAGCAGTACTTC

abundance: -
d_gene: TRBD2
j_gene: TRBJ2-6
v_gene: TRBV6-1
CDR3aa: CASSKGRGRANVLTF
CDR3nt: TGTGCCAGCAGCAAAGGGAGGGGCCGGGCCAACGTCCTGACTTTC

abundance: many
d_gene: -
j_gene: TRBJ1-1
v_gene: TRBV30
CDR3aa: CACPPLGLNTEAFF
CDR3nt: TGTGCCTGCCCTCCCCTGGGGCTGAACACTGAAGCTTTCTTT

abundance: many
d_gene: TRBD1
j_gene: TRBJ2-7
v_gene: TRBV6-2/TRBV6-3
CDR3aa: CASMGQRLSYEQYF
CDR3nt: TGTGCCAGCATGGGACAGCGTCTCTCCTACGAGCAGTACTTC

abundance: -
d_gene: -
j_gene: TRBJ2-5
v_gene: TRBV18
CDR3aa: CASSPRAGLQETQYF
CDR3nt: TGTGCCAGCTCACCACGGGCGGGACTCCAAGAGACCCAGTACTTC

abundance: many
d_gene: -
j_gene: TRBJ2-2
v_gene: TRBV30
CDR3aa: CAWTRRGELFF
CDR3nt: TGTGCCTGGACCAGGCGGGGGGAGCTGTTTTTT

abundance: few
d_gene: TRBD1
j_gene: TRBJ2-7
v_gene: TRBV6-5
CDR3aa: CASSLTPGQGATYEQYF
CDR3nt: TGTGCCAGCAGTTTGACTCCGGGACAGGGGGCGACCTACGAGCAGTACTTC

abundance: many
d_gene: -
j_gene: TRBJ1-3
v_gene: TRBV3-1
CDR3aa: CASSQDPGGNTIYF
CDR3nt: TGTGCCAGCAGCCAAGATCCGGGGGGAAACACCATATATTTT

abundance: many
d_gene: -
j_gene: TRBJ2-7
v_gene: TRBV6-1
CDR3aa: CASSGPPTYEQYF
CDR3nt: TGTGCCAGCAGTGGACCTCCGACCTACGAGCAGTACTTC

abundance: many
d_gene: -
j_gene: TRBJ1-2
v_gene: TRBV27
CDR3aa: CASARGTSSYGYTF
CDR3nt: TGTGCCAGCGCCCGCGGTACCTCGAGCTATGGCTACACCTTC

abundance: -
d_gene: TRBD1
j_gene: TRBJ1-1
v_gene: TRBV5-1
CDR3aa: CASSGWDRVNTEAFF
CDR3nt: TGCGCCAGCAGCGGTTGGGACAGGGTGAACACTGAAGCTTTCTTT

abundance: many
d_gene: -
j_gene: TRBJ1-1
v_gene: TRBV12-3/TRBV12-4
CDR3aa: CASSSGTAIQEAFF
CDR3nt: TGTGCCAGCAGTTCCGGGACGGCCATCCAGGAAGCTTTCTTT

abundance: many
d_gene: -
j_gene: TRBJ2-7
v_gene: TRBV11-2
CDR3aa: CASSPSTGFARDEQYF
CDR3nt: TGTGCCAGCAGCCCGTCAACAGGGTTTGCCCGCGACGAGCAGTACTTC

abundance: many
d_gene: -
j_gene: TRBJ2-2
v_gene: TRBV5-1
CDR3aa: CASSLVDESTGELFF
CDR3nt: TGCGCCAGCAGCTTGGTCGACGAGAGCACCGGGGAGCTGTTTTTT

abundance: many
d_gene: TRBD1
j_gene: TRBJ2-7
v_gene: TRBV28
CDR3aa: CASTTGQGTREQYF
CDR3nt: TGTGCCAGCACGACGGGACAGGGAACAAGGGAGCAGTACTTC

abundance: many
d_gene: -
j_gene: TRBJ2-5
v_gene: TRBV4-1
CDR3aa: CASSQDWTAQETQYF
CDR3nt: TGCGCCAGCAGCCAAGATTGGACAGCCCAAGAGACCCAGTACTTC

abundance: -
d_gene: -
j_gene: TRBJ1-1
v_gene: TRBV6-4
CDR3aa: CASRDSAAVANTEAFF
CDR3nt: TGTGCCAGCAGAGATTCGGCTGCGGTTGCGAACACTGAAGCTTTCTTT

abundance: many
d_gene: -
j_gene: TRBJ1-5
v_gene: TRBV29-1
CDR3aa: CSVEDGGAGQPQHF
CDR3nt: TGCAGCGTTGAAGATGGGGGGGCCGGTCAGCCCCAGCATTTT

abundance: many
d_gene: -
j_gene: TRBJ1-5
v_gene: TRBV28
CDR3aa: CASSIDMTSNQPQHF
CDR3nt: TGTGCCAGCAGTATTGACATGACTAGCAATCAGCCCCAGCATTTT

abundance: many
d_gene: -
j_gene: TRBJ2-7
v_gene: TRBV12-3/TRBV12-4
CDR3aa: CASSFTLGPSYEQYF
CDR3nt: TGTGCCAGCAGTTTCACCCTAGGGCCCTCCTACGAGCAGTACTTC

abundance: many
d_gene: -
j_gene: TRBJ1-5
v_gene: TRBV7-9
CDR3aa: CASSFGTGTFQPQHF
CDR3nt: TGTGCCAGCAGCTTTGGAACAGGGACATTTCAGCCCCAGCATTTT

abundance: -
d_gene: -
j_gene: TRBJ1-5
v_gene: TRBV6-1
CDR3aa: CASTKEDSNQPQHF
CDR3nt: TGTGCCAGCACAAAGGAGGACAGCAATCAGCCCCAGCATTTT

abundance: -
d_gene: -
j_gene: TRBJ1-6
v_gene: TRBV18
CDR3aa: CASSPNPGTTNNSPLHF
CDR3nt: TGTGCCAGCTCACCAAACCCTGGGACTACGAATAATTCACCCCTCCACTTT

abundance: once
d_gene: TRBD1
j_gene: TRBJ1-6
v_gene: TRBV7-8
CDR3aa: CASSLGQGEAYNSPLHF
CDR3nt: TGTGCCAGCAGCTTAGGACAGGGAGAGGCCTATAATTCACCCCTCCACTTT

abundance: many
d_gene: TRBD1
j_gene: TRBJ2-5
v_gene: TRBV28
CDR3aa: CASSPHRGAMGTQYF
CDR3nt: TGTGCCAGCAGTCCCCACAGGGGCGCTATGGGGACCCAGTACTTC

abundance: many
d_gene: TRBD1
j_gene: TRBJ1-1
v_gene: TRBV3-1
CDR3aa: CASSQGVSGQGESEAFF
CDR3nt: TGTGCCAGCAGCCAAGGGGTCTCGGGACAGGGAGAATCTGAAGCTTTCTTT

abundance: few
d_gene: -
j_gene: TRBJ2-5
v_gene: TRBV6-1
CDR3aa: CASITYEGGGETQYF
CDR3nt: TGTGCCAGCATCACCTACGAGGGTGGGGGAGAGACCCAGTACTTC

abundance: many
d_gene: -
j_gene: TRBJ2-2
v_gene: TRBV6-1
CDR3aa: CASSPITGTGELFF
CDR3nt: TGTGCCAGCAGTCCGATCACAGGGACCGGGGAGCTGTTTTTT

abundance: -
d_gene: -
j_gene: TRBJ1-1
v_gene: TRBV12-3/TRBV12-4
CDR3aa: CASNQGGVTEAFF
CDR3nt: TGTGCCAGCAACCAAGGTGGGGTTACTGAAGCTTTCTTT

abundance: -
d_gene: -
j_gene: TRBJ2-7
v_gene: TRBV27
CDR3aa: CASSLQLPYYEQYF
CDR3nt: TGTGCCAGCAGTTTGCAGCTTCCTTACTACGAGCAGTACTTC

abundance: many
d_gene: TRBD1
j_gene: TRBJ2-5
v_gene: TRBV20-1
CDR3aa: CSAKTGFQETQYF
CDR3nt: TGCAGTGCCAAGACAGGGTTCCAAGAGACCCAGTACTTC

abundance: many
d_gene: -
j_gene: TRBJ1-5
v_gene: TRBV28
CDR3aa: CASSSPSPWATGETNQPQHF
CDR3nt: TGTGCCAGCAGTTCGCCCTCCCCCTGGGCCACCGGGGAGACAAATCAGCCCCAGCATTTT

abundance: many
d_gene: TRBD2
j_gene: TRBJ2-2
v_gene: TRBV5-1
CDR3aa: CASSLGLAGTGELFF
CDR3nt: TGCGCCAGCAGCTTGGGACTAGCGGGCACCGGGGAGCTGTTTTTT

abundance: -
d_gene: -
j_gene: TRBJ2-7
v_gene: TRBV6-2/TRBV6-3
CDR3aa: CASRVAGDIYEQYF
CDR3nt: TGTGCCAGCAGAGTGGCGGGGGACATCTACGAGCAGTACTTC

abundance: few
d_gene: -
j_gene: TRBJ2-7
v_gene: TRBV11-2
CDR3aa: CASSLDRGELIHYEQYF
CDR3nt: TGTGCCAGCAGCTTAGATAGGGGAGAACTGATTCACTACGAGCAGTACTTC

abundance: many
d_gene: -
j_gene: TRBJ1-2
v_gene: TRBV6-1
CDR3aa: CASSPNRKFGYTF
CDR3nt: TGTGCCAGCAGCCCGAACAGGAAGTTTGGCTACACCTTC

abundance: many
d_gene: -
j_gene: TRBJ1-2
v_gene: TRBV19
CDR3aa: CASTISGEFYGYTF
CDR3nt: TGTGCCAGTACCATAAGTGGGGAGTTTTATGGCTACACCTTC

abundance: -
d_gene: -
j_gene: TRBJ2-2
v_gene: TRBV9
CDR3aa: CASSVSTGSKFSGELFF
CDR3nt: TGTGCCAGCAGCGTCTCCACCGGGAGCAAGTTTAGCGGGGAGCTGTTTTTT

abundance: many
d_gene: TRBD1
j_gene: TRBJ1-1
v_gene: TRBV20-1
CDR3aa: CSATGQGVDTEAFF
CDR3nt: TGCAGTGCAACTGGACAGGGGGTAGACACTGAAGCTTTCTTT

abundance: many
d_gene: -
j_gene: TRBJ2-5
v_gene: TRBV27
CDR3aa: CASSLDGSPQETQYF
CDR3nt: TGTGCCAGCAGTTTAGATGGGAGTCCCCAAGAGACCCAGTACTTC

abundance: many
d_gene: TRBD2
j_gene: TRBJ2-7
v_gene: TRBV20-1
CDR3aa: CSATYGGGYEQYF
CDR3nt: TGCAGTGCAACGTACGGGGGAGGGTACGAGCAGTACTTC

abundance: many
d_gene: TRBD2
j_gene: TRBJ2-2
v_gene: TRBV5-1
CDR3aa: CASSFFTSGTGELFF
CDR3nt: TGCGCCAGCAGCTTTTTTACTAGCGGCACCGGGGAGCTGTTTTTT

abundance: many
d_gene: -
j_gene: TRBJ2-5
v_gene: TRBV7-2
CDR3aa: CASSPLALQETQYF
CDR3nt: TGTGCCAGCAGCCCCTTGGCGTTACAAGAGACCCAGTACTTC